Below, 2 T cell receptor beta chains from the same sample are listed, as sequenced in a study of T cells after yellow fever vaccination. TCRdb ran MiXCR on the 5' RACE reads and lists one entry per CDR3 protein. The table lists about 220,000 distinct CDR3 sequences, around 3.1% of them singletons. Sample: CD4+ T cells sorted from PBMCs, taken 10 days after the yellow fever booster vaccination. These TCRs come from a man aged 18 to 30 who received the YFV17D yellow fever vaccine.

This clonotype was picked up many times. The CDR3 here is CASSLQSSYEQYV. The CDR3 nucleotides read TGTGCCAGCAGCTTACAGAGCTCCTACGAGCAGTACGTC. The V gene is TRBV7-2, the J gene TRBJ2-7; unclear D gene. Trimming took 2 bases from V and 0 from J, leaving 5 bases between them. The length of the CDR3 is 13 residues. Germline CDR1 and CDR2: SGHTA and FQGNSA.

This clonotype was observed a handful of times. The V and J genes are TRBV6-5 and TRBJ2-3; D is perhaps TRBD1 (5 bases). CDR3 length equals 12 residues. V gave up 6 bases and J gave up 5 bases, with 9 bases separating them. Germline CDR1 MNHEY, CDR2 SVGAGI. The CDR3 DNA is TGTGCCAGCAGGACAGACAGAGATACGCAGTATTTT. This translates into CASRTDRDTQYF.